This T cell receptor beta chain was documented in a study of cytomegalovirus exposure and HLA in healthy donors. Study-level points and caveats: Cytomegalovirus-associated TCR beta chains were listed, numbering 150 to 200.

Germline V lookup: CDR1 SEHNR, CDR2 FQNEAQ (reference sequence). This CDR3 is 15 amino acids long. V lost 1 base and J 3 bases, leaving 12 bases between the germline ends. On this clone itself: Its antigen is as yet unknown.

In the PCR, 60 Vbeta and 13 Jbeta primers were used. Sequenced by immunoSEQ multiplex PCR; TCRdb stores in-frame clones only, minus some. The sample consists of about 98,000 clones, approximately 78% of them appearing once. The V gene is TRBV7-9, the J gene TRBJ1-1, with a possible D match to TRBD1 (5 bases). The sample consisted of PBMCs. The origin of this receptor is a middle-aged man in good health and CMV-seronegative. Written as DNA, the CDR3 is TGTGCCAGCAGCTTAGGGAAGGCAGGGTACACTGAAGCTTTCTTT. As protein: CASSLGKAGYTEAFF.